This paragraph covers one T cell receptor beta chain sequence. This specimen belongs to a study of blood T cell repertoires in COVID-19. Across the whole study: Material from acute and convalescent COVID-19 was sourced from the United States, Italy and Spain. Sources were T cells, B-cell-depleted T cells, or PBMCs; the material itself was cDNA or gDNA.

The CDR3 consists of 15 residues. After removal of 2 bases from V and 4 bases from J, the junction contained 3 bases not matched to a gene. Germline loops: CDR1 MNHNS, CDR2 SASEGT. Original handling: The authors estimated nucleated cell counts from reference gene primer amplification. Some clones are missing from TCRdb's copy, which holds only in-frame ones; the method was immunoSEQ multiplex PCR. The V and J calls and clone size were taken over from that table, and D and trimming were inferred from the DNA. The sample records approximately 250,000 clones, around 93% being singletons. Allocation to cohorts depended on clinical history reported by the participants.

The V gene is TRBV6-1, the J gene TRBJ1-2; TRBD1 matches 11 bases. The sequence was collected from a man between 40 and 49 years old who had been exposed to COVID-19. Specimen: PBMCs or T cells enriched from blood (not recorded which). The CDR3 loop reads CASSEIGTGGYGYTF. For the CDR3, the DNA is TGTGCCAGCAGTGAAATAGGGACAGGGGGCTATGGCTACACCTTC.